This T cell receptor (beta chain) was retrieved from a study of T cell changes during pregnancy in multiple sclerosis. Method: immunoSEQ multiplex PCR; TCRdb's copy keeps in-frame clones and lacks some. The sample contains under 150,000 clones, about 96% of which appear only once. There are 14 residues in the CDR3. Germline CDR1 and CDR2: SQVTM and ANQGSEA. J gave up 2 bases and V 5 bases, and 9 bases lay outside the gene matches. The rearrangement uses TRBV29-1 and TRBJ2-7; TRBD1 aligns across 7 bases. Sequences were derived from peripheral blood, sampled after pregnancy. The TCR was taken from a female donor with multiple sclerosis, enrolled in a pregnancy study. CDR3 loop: CSVKGAGGAYEQYF. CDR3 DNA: TGCAGCGTTAAGGGGGCAGGGGGAGCCTACGAGCAGTACTTC.